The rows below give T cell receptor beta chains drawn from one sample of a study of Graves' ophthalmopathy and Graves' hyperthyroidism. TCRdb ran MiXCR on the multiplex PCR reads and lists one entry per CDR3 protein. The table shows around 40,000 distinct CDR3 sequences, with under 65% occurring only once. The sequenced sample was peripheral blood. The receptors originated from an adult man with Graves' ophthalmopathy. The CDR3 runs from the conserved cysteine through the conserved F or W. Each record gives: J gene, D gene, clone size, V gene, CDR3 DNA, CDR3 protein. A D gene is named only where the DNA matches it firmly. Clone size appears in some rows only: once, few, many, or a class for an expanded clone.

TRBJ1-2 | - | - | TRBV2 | TGTGCCAGCAGCGAGGCCAGCGGGAAGAGAGGCTACACCTTC | CASSEASGKRGYTF
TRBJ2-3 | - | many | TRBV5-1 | TGCGCCAGCAGCTTGGCACTGGGGGCTGAGGGAGATACGCAGTATTTT | CASSLALGAEGDTQYF
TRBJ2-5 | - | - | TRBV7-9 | TGTGCCAGCAGCTTAGCGCCAGGGTCGGAGACCCAGTACTTC | CASSLAPGSETQYF
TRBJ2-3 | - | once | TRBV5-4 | TGTGCCAGCAGTCGACCAGGGGTGAACACGATTACAGATACGCAGTATTTT | CASSRPGVNTITDTQYF
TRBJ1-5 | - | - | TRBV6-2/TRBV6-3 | TGTGCCACCTCTGGTTCCCCCGACTCCCCGGACCAGCCCCAGCATTTT | CATSGSPDSPDQPQHF
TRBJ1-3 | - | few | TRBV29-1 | TGCAGCGTTGTCGCGGCGAGAAACACCATATATTTT | CSVVAARNTIYF
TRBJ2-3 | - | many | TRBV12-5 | TGTGCTAGTTCTGGTCGGTGGGGTGGGAGCACAGATACGCAGTATTTT | CASSGRWGGSTDTQYF
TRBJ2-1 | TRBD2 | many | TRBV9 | TGTGCCAGCAGCGTAGCAGCGGGGGCGGTAAATGAGCAGTTCTTC | CASSVAAGAVNEQFF
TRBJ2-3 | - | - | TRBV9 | TGTGCCAGCAGCCTCCGGGACCCCACAGATACGCAGTATTTT | CASSLRDPTDTQYF
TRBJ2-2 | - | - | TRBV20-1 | TGCAGTGCTAGATCCTTAAGACAGGGGGAGCTGTTTTTT | CSARSLRQGELFF
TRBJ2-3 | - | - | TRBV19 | TGTGCCAGTGGGCCTTACAGTAGCGCAGATACGCAGTATTTT | CASGPYSSADTQYF
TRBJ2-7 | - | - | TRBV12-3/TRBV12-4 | TGTGCCAGCAGTTTTGTCTCCTACGAGCAGTACTTC | CASSFVSYEQYF
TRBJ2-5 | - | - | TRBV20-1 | TGCAGTGCTAGGGCGCCCGGGTACAGCCCCGGGGAGACCAAGTACTTC | CSARAPGYSPGETKYF
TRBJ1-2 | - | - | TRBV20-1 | TGCAGTGCTAGAGGACAGAGCTATGGCTACACCTTC | CSARGQSYGYTF
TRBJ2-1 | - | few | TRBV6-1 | TGTGCCAGCAGTGAGACTAGTTACTCCTACAATGAGCAGTTCTTC | CASSETSYSYNEQFF
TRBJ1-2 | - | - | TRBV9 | TGTGCCAGCAGCGTACAGGGGAGGGATGGCTACACCTTC | CASSVQGRDGYTF
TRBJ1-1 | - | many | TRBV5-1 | TGCGCCAGCAGCTGGCAAGGCCCTAACACTGAAGCTTTCTTT | CASSWQGPNTEAFF
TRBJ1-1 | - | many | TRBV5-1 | TGCGCCAGCAGCTATGGAGGGGGTAACACTGAAGCTTTCTTT | CASSYGGGNTEAFF
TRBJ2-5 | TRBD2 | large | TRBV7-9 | TGTGCCAGCAGCTCTACTAGCGGGGGTCAAGAGACCCAGTACTTC | CASSSTSGGQETQYF
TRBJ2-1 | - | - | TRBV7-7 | TGTGCCAGCAGCTTAGCGCAGGGTGGGAATGAGCAGTTCTTC | CASSLAQGGNEQFF
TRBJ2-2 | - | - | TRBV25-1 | TGTGCCAGCAGTGTATCAGGGAGGGAGCTGTTTTTT | CASSVSGRELFF
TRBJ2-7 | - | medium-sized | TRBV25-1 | TGTGCCAGCAGTGAAGGTGGGCAGGACGATTGGCCCTACGAGCAGTACTTC | CASSEGGQDDWPYEQYF
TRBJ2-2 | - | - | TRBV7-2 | TGTGCCAGCAGAAAGATCACCGGGGAGCTGTTTTTT | CASRKITGELFF